This T cell receptor beta chain was captured in a study of molecular identifiers for immune sequencing clone quantification. TCRdb recomputed calls from the PCR reads with MiXCR, one row per CDR3 protein. Found here are a few hundred thousand distinct CDR3 sequences, around 23% of them singletons; the top ten hold around 0.76%. This clonotype was counted a few times. What it binds is not known. Study conclusions and caveats: Jurkat TCR RNA spiked in from one cell reportedly remained identifiable amid around 1 million naive cells.

The germline CDR1 and CDR2 sequences are SNHLY and FYNNEI. The CDR3 runs 18 residues. Trimming took off 3 bases at V and 2 bases at J, with 19 bases between the two ends. Sequencing was performed on naive CD8+ T cells from blood, with Jurkat cell RNA spiked in. Regarding subset: FACS-sorted CD8+CD4-CCR7+CD45RA+ naive T cells. The origin of this receptor is a human donor in good health. Some libraries in this study had Jurkat cell RNA spiked in. The chain couples TRBV2 to TRBJ2-2, with a possible D match to TRBD2 (6 bases). The CDR3 loop reads CASSDDRVVAVNTGELFF. CDR3 bases: TGTGCCAGCAGTGATGACCGAGTGGTAGCGGTAAACACCGGGGAGCTGTTTTTT.